This entry lists 27 T cell receptor beta chains sequenced from one sample in a study of blood T cells in healthy people across ages (dated by TCRdb to between 2014 and 2016). The library was made by 5' RACE. The instrument given in TCRdb is Illumina HiSeq 2500. A second roughly 7 to 11 cycle PCR used a sample-barcoded 5' primer and a J-beta primer mix. Through fastp at Q25 and MiXCR, TCRdb rebuilt clones from the public reads, retaining in-frame beta chains. Entries that share a CDR3 protein sequence are merged under the most common genes and DNA. In all, the sample holds hundreds of thousands of distinct CDR3 sequences, and around 31% of those were seen once. The ten largest clones take up about 15% of the sample. Sequencing was carried out using blood. These receptors were taken from a woman of 80 years or more in good health.

The chain uses TRBV5-1 and TRBJ2-2; TRBD1 matches 8 bases. V was pared by 4 bases and J by 6 bases, with 2 bases of the junction left unmatched. In germline, CDR1 is SGHRS, CDR2 YFSETQ. The CDR3 contains 13 residues. The CDR3 bases are TGCGCCAGCAGCCCGGACAGGGCCGGGGAGCTGTTTTTT. Its protein product is CASSPDRAGELFF.

The sample holds many counts of this clonotype. The V call is TRBV7-8, the J call TRBJ2-1, with TRBD2 as a possible D gene (5 bases). V was clipped by 5 bases and J by 1 base, with 15 bases between them. The CDR3 contains 16 residues. Germline CDR1 is SGHVS and CDR2 is FQNEAQ. The CDR3 coding sequence is TGTGCCAGCAGCCCGCGCACTAGAGGTTCCTACAATGAGCAGTTCTTC. As protein: CASSPRTRGSYNEQFF.

This clonotype was recorded at least ten times. The rearrangement joins TRBV7-9 to TRBJ1-1; maybe TRBD1 (5 bases). The germline V gene has CDR1 SEHNR and CDR2 FQNEAQ (reference sequence). This CDR3 region has 14 residues. V dropped 10 bases and J dropped 5 bases, with 20 bases sitting between them. The CDR3 is CATLPTGGRTEAFF. The DNA for the CDR3 is TGTGCCACCCTGCCAACCGGGGGTAGGACTGAAGCTTTCTTT.

Concerning this clonotype: A single base separates this from a much larger clone, so it may be a read error. J is TRBJ2-3 and V is TRBV5-5; D possibly uses TRBD1 or TRBD2 (5 bases each). Germline V gene data show CDR1 as SGHKS and CDR2 as YYEKEE (reference sequence). CDR3 length equals 14 residues. In DNA, the CDR3 is TGTGCCAGCAGCCGTCCGGACTCCACAGGTACGCAGTATTTT. Translated, it gives CASSRPDSTGTQYF. The full variable domain, completed using reference TRBV5-5 and TRBJ2-3, is DAGVTQSPTHLIKTRGQQVTLRCSPISGHKSVSWYQQVLGQGPQFIFQYYEKEERGRGNFPDRFSARQFPNYSSELNVNALLLGDSALYLCASSRPDSTGTQYFGPGTRLTVL.

Comment on this clonotype: This sequence may be a read error, since a much larger clone differs from it by one base. V and J are TRBV12-3 or TRBV12-4 and TRBJ2-5; D gene ambiguous. The CDR3 has 13 residues. V was cut by 8 bases and J by 7 bases, with 17 bases left in between. CDR3 region: CASASAPFRTQYF. As DNA, the CDR3 is TGTGCCAGCGCCTCGGCGCCGTTCAGGACCCAGTACTTC.

The chain uses TRBV20-1 and TRBJ1-6, with D uncertain. The CDR3 is 14 residues long. The germline V gene encodes CDR1 DFQATT and CDR2 SNEGSKA (reference sequence). Trimming left V 2 bases short and J 4 bases short, with 9 bases between. The chain's CDR3 is CSARIAVYNSPLHF. The CDR3 coding sequence is TGCAGTGCTAGAATTGCGGTATATAATTCACCCCTCCACTTT.

This clonotype was counted many times. The rearrangement uses TRBV5-1 and TRBJ2-7; D remains unclear. CDR3 length: 15 amino acids. Germline values: CDR1 SGHRS, CDR2 YFSETQ. V lost 0 bases and J lost 3, with 13 bases in between. Here the CDR3 reads CASSLALSSDYEQYF. The CDR3 nucleotides read TGCGCCAGCAGCTTGGCCCTATCGAGCGACTACGAGCAGTACTTC.

The chain carries TRBV20-1 and TRBJ1-1, with D perhaps TRBD1 (6 bases). CDR3 size: 13 residues. Trimming removed 3 bases from V and 7 bases from J, with 15 bases in between. Germline loops: CDR1 DFQATT, CDR2 SNEGSKA (reference sequence). The CDR3 coding sequence is TGCAGTGCTAGGCAGGGGTTTCGCGGTGAAGCTTTCTTT. This sequence encodes CSARQGFRGEAFF.

This clonotype came up many times. The genes are TRBV20-1 and TRBJ2-5; TRBD2 might be the D (7 bases). Deletions cut 0 bases from V and 4 bases from J, with 15 bases between. CDR1 DFQATT and CDR2 SNEGSKA come from the germline V gene (reference sequence). The CDR3 sequence is 15 residues long. CDR3 loop: CSARDPWAGAETQYF. In DNA, the CDR3 is TGCAGTGCTAGAGATCCGTGGGCGGGGGCAGAGACCCAGTACTTC.

This clonotype was observed a handful of times. A read error is possible here, since a much larger clone lies one base away. CDR3 DNA sequence: TGTGCCAGCAGCTTGCCACCGGGACTAGCGGGGGACTCCCACCAAGAGACCCAGTACTTC. Its protein is CASSLPPGLAGDSHQETQYF. V usage is TRBV5-6 and J usage is TRBJ2-5; 14 bases align to TRBD2. The CDR3 is 20 residues long. V gave up 1 base and J gave up 0 bases; unmatched junction bases: 11. The germline gives CDR1 SGHDT, CDR2 YYEEEE.

This clonotype was seen ten or more times. The V and J genes are TRBV7-3 and TRBJ2-5; TRBD1 matches at 11 bases. From germline, CDR1 is SGHTA and CDR2 FQGTGA. The CDR3 length is 15 residues. J gave up 5 bases and V 5 bases, and 7 bases lay outside the gene matches. The CDR3 DNA follows: TGTGCCAGCAGCCCGGACAGGGGGCTCGGGGAGACCCAGTACTTC. The encoded protein is CASSPDRGLGETQYF.

The rearrangement links TRBV11-3 to TRBJ2-7, with D possibly matching TRBD2 (5 bases). V lost 3 bases and J lost 3, with 12 bases in between. The germline V gene encodes CDR1 SGHNT and CDR2 YENEEA. The CDR3 is made up of 14 amino acids. CDR3 sequence: CASSFEDRDYEQYF. The CDR3 DNA follows: TGTGCCAGCAGCTTTGAGGACCGGGACTACGAGCAGTACTTC. Based on the CDR3 plus reference TRBV11-3 and TRBJ2-7, the full variable domain is EAGVVQSPRYKIIEKKQPVAFWCNPISGHNTLYWYLQNLGQGPELLIRYENEEAVDDSQLPKDRFSAERLKGVDSTLKIQPAELGDSAVYLCASSFEDRDYEQYFGPGTRLTVT.

The sample holds many counts of this clonotype. This sequence joins TRBV30 and TRBJ1-2; TRBD1 is a possible D gene (5 bases). The V gene's germline CDR1 is GTSNPN and CDR2 SVGIG (reference sequence). V lost 1 base, J lost 3 bases, and 6 bases lay in between. This CDR3 has 12 amino acids. The CDR3 protein is CAWSETDYGYTF. The CDR3 DNA sequence: TGTGCCTGGAGTGAGACAGACTATGGCTACACCTTC.

This clonotype appeared many times. V and J are TRBV29-1 and TRBJ1-2; D ambiguous. This CDR3 spans 13 amino acids. Germline-derived CDR1 and CDR2 are SQVTM and ANQGSEA. V was cut by 2 bases and J by 7 bases, with 14 bases left in between. In nucleotides, the CDR3 is TGCAGCGTTGAAAGTGAGGGTTGGAGTGGCTACACCTTC. Protein sequence: CSVESEGWSGYTF.

A remark on this clonotype: A much larger clone differs from this one at a single base, so this may be a read error. The chain has TRBV30 and TRBJ1-2; TRBD1 matches at 7 bases. CDR1 GTSNPN and CDR2 SVGIG come from the germline V gene (reference sequence). The trim removed 8 bases at V and 12 bases at J, leaving 15 bases unmatched. The CDR3 has 12 amino acids. CDR3 nucleotide sequence: TGTGCCCGGTCGGACAGGTCTGTTCGCCACACCTTC. Translation: CARSDRSVRHTF.

The chain couples TRBV20-1 to TRBJ2-5; TRBD2 aligns across 12 bases. The CDR3 is made up of 14 amino acids. Germline CDR1 is DFQATT and CDR2 is SNEGSKA (reference sequence). The trim removed 5 bases at V and 4 bases at J, leaving 5 bases unmatched. The CDR3 region has the DNA TGCAGTGCTGGGACTAGCGGGCTGTCAGAGACCCAGTACTTC. Encoded protein: CSAGTSGLSETQYF.

Ten or more counts support this clonotype. The rearrangement uses TRBV9 and TRBJ1-2, with 8 positions matching TRBD1. This CDR3 contains 17 residues. The germline gives CDR1 SGDLS, CDR2 YYNGEE. Germline trimming cut 1 base from V and 0 bases from J; bases unmatched to any gene: 8. The DNA for the CDR3 is TGTGCCAGCAGCGTAAGGGGACAGGCTACTACTAACTATGGCTACACCTTC. Protein product: CASSVRGQATTNYGYTF.

This clonotype was recorded at least ten times. The V and J genes are TRBV6-1 and TRBJ1-5; D is possibly TRBD1 (5 bases). The V gene lost 2 bases and the J gene lost 2 bases, with 13 bases spanning the gap. CDR1 and CDR2 from the germline V gene are MNHNS and SASEGT. CDR3 size: 16 residues. Written as DNA, the CDR3 is TGTGCCAGCAGTGAACAGGGCAGATCCGGCAATCAGCCCCAGCATTTT. Its protein product is CASSEQGRSGNQPQHF.

Regarding this clonotype: Being one base from a much bigger clone, this may be a read error. The chain couples TRBV28 to TRBJ2-7; TRBD1 aligns across 7 bases. CDR1 is MDHEN and CDR2 is SYDVKM in the germline V gene. This CDR3 spans 14 amino acids. The CDR3 loop is CASRLWGQTAEQYF. The DNA of the CDR3 is TGTGCCAGCAGGTTATGGGGACAGACGGCCGAGCAGTACTTC.

The chain uses TRBV15 and TRBJ2-7; D is unclear. Germline lookup yields CDR1 LNHNV and CDR2 YYDKDF (reference sequence). This CDR3 spans 14 amino acids. V lost 0 bases to trimming and J lost 6 bases, with 12 bases between them. CDR3 protein: CATSRDYTPPEQYF. The CDR3 DNA reads as TGTGCCACCAGCAGAGATTACACTCCTCCCGAGCAGTACTTC.

The chain carries TRBV20-1 and TRBJ2-7; D assignment may be TRBD1 or TRBD2 (5 bases each). V was cut by 1 base and J by 3 bases, with 10 bases left in between. The germline CDR1 and CDR2 sequences are DFQATT and SNEGSKA (reference sequence). The length of the CDR3 is 13 residues. The CDR3: CSARGGSGYEQYF. The CDR3 bases are TGCAGTGCTAGAGGGGGGAGCGGCTACGAGCAGTACTTC.

With respect to this clonotype: One junction end disagrees with the germline gene, perhaps due to a read error. The CDR3 nucleotides are TGCGCCAGCAGGTTGGCAGGGAACACCGGGGAGCTGTTTTTT. Its protein product is CASRLAGNTGELFF. This sequence joins TRBV5-1 and TRBJ2-2; D remains unclear. The CDR3 runs to 14 residues. Germline V gene lookup returns CDR1 SGHRS and CDR2 YFSETQ.

This clonotype has ten or more counts. The chain employs TRBV6-6 and TRBJ2-3; D ambiguous. CDR1 and CDR2 from the germline V gene are MNHNY and SVGAGI (reference sequence). The CDR3 is made up of 14 amino acids. Trimming removed 2 bases from V and 3 bases from J, with 9 bases in between. The CDR3 loop is CASSYAGNTDTQYF. The CDR3, as DNA: TGTGCCAGCAGTTACGCAGGCAATACAGATACGCAGTATTTT.

Turning to this clonotype: This clone may be a read error of a much larger clone one base away. This chain links TRBV4-3 with TRBJ1-4, with 9 bases identical to TRBD1. Unmatched junction bases numbered 8, after V lost 5 bases and J lost 7 bases. The CDR3 consists of 15 residues. Germline V gives CDR1 LGHNA, CDR2 YSLEER. This CDR3 reads CASSSAGTGFEKLFF. The CDR3 DNA reads as TGCGCCAGCAGCTCGGCCGGGACAGGGTTTGAAAAACTGTTTTTT.

V gene TRBV5-6 combines with J gene TRBJ1-2, with D uncertain. CDR1 and CDR2 (germline): SGHDT, YYEEEE. V dropped 3 bases and J dropped 3 bases, with 12 bases sitting between them. CDR3 size: 14 residues. The CDR3 protein is CASSSPDGYYGYTF. The CDR3 region has the DNA TGTGCCAGCAGCTCCCCGGACGGGTACTATGGCTACACCTTC. Combining the CDR3 with reference TRBV5-6 and TRBJ1-2 gives the whole variable domain DAGVTQSPTHLIKTRGQQVTLRCSPKSGHDTVSWYQQALGQGPQFIFQYYEEEERQRGNFPDRFSGHQFPNYSSELNVNALLLGDSALYLCASSSPDGYYGYTFGSGTRLTVV.

This clonotype has at least ten counts. This chain uses TRBV5-1 with TRBJ2-5; TRBD1 is a possible D gene (6 bases). CDR3 size: 15 residues. The V end lost 0 bases, the J end lost 4 bases, and 13 bases lay between the germline ends. CDR1 and CDR2 from the germline V gene are SGHRS and YFSETQ. The CDR3: CASSLVGGRGETQYF. The DNA of the CDR3 is TGCGCCAGCAGCTTGGTAGGGGGACGCGGAGAGACCCAGTACTTC.

A few counts support this clonotype. The chain is built from TRBV7-3 and TRBJ2-3; 12 positions match TRBD2. Trimming removed 5 bases from V and 2 bases from J; junction bases left unmatched: 8. The CDR3 contains 17 residues. Germline CDR1 SGHTA, CDR2 FQGTGA. The CDR3 coding sequence is TGTGCCAGCAGCGCAGGAACTAGCGGGGGGTACACAGATACGCAGTATTTT. The encoded protein is CASSAGTSGGYTDTQYF.